The text below deals with one T cell receptor beta chain. Its specificity is not known. This sample was taken from a study of persistence of HIV-infected CD4 T cells. Background on the study: Antigen stimulation activated a lower proportion of cells, more of them memory, than anti-CD3/anti-CD28 stimulation. Whole-study results and caveats: Compared with CD3/CD28-stimulated cells, CMV- and Gag-responding cells showed lower TCRbeta richness.

This was the immunoSEQ version 4 assay in survey mode. Here immunoSEQ multiplex PCR was the method, and the copy in TCRdb shows in-frame clones only, minus some. Of tens of thousands of clones listed, 88% were seen once; the top ten hold 0.4% to 0.5%. Anti-CD3/anti-CD28 beads served as a nonspecific positive control stimulus. Sorting of responding CD4+ T cells relied on upregulated CD40 ligand together with CD69. Suppressive ART was started during chronic HIV-1 infection in these adults. Per germline, CDR1 SGDLS and CDR2 YYNGEE. The CDR3 is 14 amino acids. The V and J ends lost 4 bases and 5 bases, in that order; junction bases with no gene match: 8.

The chain joins TRBV9 to TRBJ2-5, with TRBD2 identical over 7 bases. The sequences come from CD4+ T cells sorted from PBMCs after roughly 19-hour stimulation, collected from a patient who received antiretroviral therapy. The origin of this receptor is an adult woman with HIV who was CMV-seropositive. The DNA of the CDR3 is TGTGCCAGCAGCTCCCACGTCGGGAGGGAGACCCAGTACTTC. Its translation is CASSSHVGRETQYF.